This record looks at one TCR beta chain sequence and its context. This clone has a single count. Its specific antigen is unknown. Per-nucleotide qualities are absent, and no much larger clonotype sits a single base away. This specimen belongs to a study of blood T cell repertoires in COVID-19 (dated by TCRdb to about 2020). For the wider study: Samples covering the acute and convalescent phases of COVID-19 were provided by collaborators in the United States, Italy and Spain. Where HLA class I and class II types were available, the types were taken from metadata supplied by the sample provider, not from assay-based typing. The repertoires were released in a freely available public database intended as a resource for research on the immune response to SARS-CoV-2. Sample metadata almost always included a de-identified subject ID, COVID-19 status, age in years and sex. The dataset comprised deeply sampled blood TCRbeta repertoires from subjects exposed to, actively infected with, or recovered from COVID-19. The material from the prospective study consisted of cDNA or gDNA derived from T cells, B-cell-depleted T cells, or PBMCs. Samples were obtained from the ongoing ImmuneRACE study (first 160 participants) and from over 1,000 subjects provided by 6 global collaborators.

For CDR1 and CDR2, the germline V gene (reference sequence) lists MNHNY and SVGAGI. V was cut back by 6 bases and J by 1 base, leaving a gap of 15 bases between them. The CDR3 holds 15 amino acids from the cysteine to the phenylalanine. The only DNA kept is the CDR3, 45 bases in frame from the first base. At one collaborating source in Seattle, patients were enrolled during active infection and were followed longitudinally through the course of disease. Whole blood was collected in K2EDTA tubes by collaborating institutions according to the institutions' own protocols. For TCRbeta analysis, collaborator samples were shipped as frozen whole blood, as isolated PBMCs, or as DNA extracted from either sample type. The immunoSEQ Assay, a bias-controlled multiplex PCR, was used to amplify TCRbeta CDR3 regions from genomic DNA. The original pipeline was this. Within the assay, amplification of reference gene primers was used to estimate how many nucleated cells each sample contained. To quantify the absolute abundance of each unique TCRbeta CDR3 rearrangement, sequence reads were collapsed and filtered. For each sample, productive Simpson clonality was calculated by taking the square root of Simpson's diversity index across productive rearrangements. The immuneACCESS repertoire file appears here via TCRdb, limited to in-frame rearrangements. These files lack a portion of the clones; in checked studies, under half of the deficit traces to unresolved V genes, and the cause of the others is not known. V and J calls and clone size are given by that table; D and trimming were obtained from the DNA. In all, the sample holds 130,000 or so clones, and about 89% of those were seen once. Roughly 4% of the sample comes from the top ten.

The paper's findings and limits, for the study overall: How much clinical and demographic metadata was included differed by source and by participant, and the metadata was provided uncurated.

The clonotype was recovered from a man aged 60 to 69 with COVID-19, enrolled during active disease. The V gene is TRBV6-6 and the J gene is TRBJ1-1; the D gene is possibly TRBD1, with 5 bases matching. Sequencing was carried out using peripheral blood. The CDR3 amino acid sequence is: CASSPSGGRNTEAFF. The DNA sequence follows: TGTGCCAGCAGCCCCTCGGGGGGGAGGAACACTGAAGCTTTCTTT.